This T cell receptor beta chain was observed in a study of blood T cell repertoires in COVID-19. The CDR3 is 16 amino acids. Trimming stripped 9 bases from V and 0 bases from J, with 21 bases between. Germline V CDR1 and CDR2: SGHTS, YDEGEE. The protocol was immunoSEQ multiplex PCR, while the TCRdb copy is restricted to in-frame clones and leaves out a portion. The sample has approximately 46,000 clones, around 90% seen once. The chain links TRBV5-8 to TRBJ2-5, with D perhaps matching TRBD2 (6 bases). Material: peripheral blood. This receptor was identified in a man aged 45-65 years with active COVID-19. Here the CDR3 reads CATATGTLPYQETQYF. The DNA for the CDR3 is TGTGCCACCGCAACCGGGACTCTTCCCTACCAAGAGACCCAGTACTTC. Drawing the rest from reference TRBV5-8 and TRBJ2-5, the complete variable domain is EAGVTQSPTHLIKTRGQQATLRCSPISGHTSVYWYQQALGLGLQFLLWYDEGEERNRGNFPPRFSGRQFPNYSSELNVNALELEDSALYLCATATGTLPYQETQYFGPGTRLLVL.